These T cell receptor beta chains were read from a single sample in a study of blood T cell repertoires in COVID-19. TCRdb's copy holds only in-frame clones and misses some; the assay was immunoSEQ multiplex PCR. Among about 210,000 clones listed, 90% to 95% were seen once. The sequenced sample was peripheral blood. The source is a man aged 30 to 45 with acute or convalescent COVID-19. The CDR3 runs from the conserved cysteine through the conserved F or W. D genes are given only for firm matches. Where a row states a size, it is once, few, many or the class of an expanded clone; other rows omit it.

V,length,size,D,CDR3
TRBV30,12,NA,NA,CAWSVLLNEQFF
TRBV18,16,NA,TRBD1,CASSPPLRGRNTEAFF
TRBV27,19,NA,TRBD1,CASSRNRDRGSDSNQPQHF
TRBV19,15,NA,NA,CASSIVNRLNTEAFF
TRBV4-1,17,NA,TRBD2,CASSPPPGTSGIYEQYF
TRBV18,15,NA,NA,CASSPNSFSGNTIYF
TRBV19,15,NA,TRBD1,CASSRTGTNTGELFF
TRBV5-4,16,NA,NA,CASSLGGQQLNSPLHF
TRBV5-6,12,NA,NA,CASSSTTGEQYF
TRBV28,14,NA,NA,CASSFRSGAGGYTF
TRBV5-1,16,NA,NA,CASSLGGMVYGNTIYF
TRBV9,13,NA,NA,CASSLDYTGELFF
TRBV10-1,13,NA,TRBD1,CASRGQGADTQYF
TRBV25-1,17,NA,TRBD1,CASSVVDRGRCNQPQHF
TRBV9,13,NA,TRBD2,CASSRGEVGELFF
TRBV11-2,14,NA,NA,CASRYSLSTDTQYF
TRBV28,14,NA,TRBD2,CASIMAGVYNEQFF
TRBV15,16,NA,TRBD1,CATSRADRVKSYEQYF
TRBV11-3,14,NA,NA,CASSLGAAYNEQFF
TRBV12-3/TRBV12-4,12,NA,NA,CASSSGYQPQHF
TRBV28,16,once,NA,CASSSPGGSGNNEQFF
TRBV9,13,NA,TRBD1,CASTTSGGYGYTF